The rows below give T cell receptor beta chains drawn from one sample of a study of shared clonotypes between healthy human individuals. Clones were read by immunoSEQ multiplex PCR, and TCRdb kept only the in-frame ones, dropping some. The table shows millions of clones, with approximately 95% occurring only once. Sequencing was performed on naive CD8+ T cells sorted from blood. These receptors originate from a young man in good health. The CDR3 runs from the conserved cysteine through the conserved F or W. Each record gives: V gene, clone size, D gene, J gene, CDR3 protein, CDR3 DNA. The D gene is left open where the match is weak. A row's size may be missing; if present it is once, few, many or a size class.

TRBV9	NA	NA	TRBJ2-3	CASSPRSGEVQYF	TGTGCCAGCAGCCCCCGGTCGGGGGAAGTTCAGTATTTT
TRBV7-9	NA	NA	TRBJ2-1	CASSQTLSKVNEQFF	TGTGCCAGCAGCCAAACGCTTTCGAAGGTCAATGAGCAGTTCTTC
TRBV30	NA	NA	TRBJ2-2	CAWSVGGTGELFF	TGTGCCTGGAGTGTTGGGGGGACCGGGGAGCTGTTTTTT
TRBV7-7	once	TRBD2	TRBJ2-3	CASSLGTSGIDTQYF	TGTGCTAGCAGCTTAGGGACTAGCGGTATAGATACGCAGTATTTT
TRBV6-5	NA	NA	TRBJ2-6	CASRDSGANVLTF	TGTGCCAGCAGGGATTCCGGGGCCAACGTCCTGACTTTC
TRBV5-6	NA	TRBD2	TRBJ2-7	CASGGAGVSYEQYF	TGTGCCAGCGGCGGCGCGGGGGTATCCTACGAGCAGTACTTC
TRBV7-9	NA	NA	TRBJ2-7	CASSLGSYEQYF	TGTGCCAGCAGCCTAGGGAGCTACGAGCAGTACTTC
TRBV6-1	NA	NA	TRBJ2-7	CASCAPGTGEEQYF	TGTGCCAGCTGTGCCCCCGGTACTGGTGAGGAGCAGTACTTC
TRBV7-2	NA	NA	TRBJ2-3	CASSTPYFTDTQYF	TGTGCCAGCAGCACGCCGTACTTCACAGATACGCAGTATTTT
TRBV30	NA	TRBD2	TRBJ2-1	CAWNPVAGEQFF	TGTGCCTGGAACCCGGTAGCGGGTGAGCAGTTCTTC
TRBV7-9	NA	NA	TRBJ2-1	CASSLDRLTSSYNEQFF	TGTGCCAGCAGCTTAGATCGGCTAACCAGCTCCTACAATGAGCAGTTCTTC
TRBV6-6	NA	NA	TRBJ1-1	CASSYSEGMNTEAFF	TGTGCCAGCAGTTACTCGGAGGGGATGAACACTGAAGCTTTCTTT
TRBV11-2	NA	NA	TRBJ2-7	CASSYGFSYEQYF	TGTGCCAGCAGCTACGGGTTTTCCTACGAGCAGTACTTC
TRBV27	NA	TRBD2	TRBJ2-1	CASRSLAGSGNEQFF	TGTGCCAGCAGATCGCTAGCGGGATCCGGCAATGAGCAGTTCTTC
TRBV9	NA	NA	TRBJ2-3	CASSVGGGLTDTQYF	TGTGCCAGCAGCGTAGGTGGAGGGTTGACAGATACGCAGTATTTT
TRBV9	NA	NA	TRBJ2-1	CASSSDYNEQFF	TGTGCCAGCAGTAGTGACTACAATGAGCAGTTCTTC
TRBV27	NA	TRBD2	TRBJ2-1	CASSLLAGGSRSYNEQFF	TGTGCCAGCAGTTTACTAGCGGGAGGGTCTCGGTCCTACAATGAGCAGTTCTTC
TRBV6-5	once	NA	TRBJ2-7	CASSHRESWEQYF	TGTGCCAGCAGTCACAGGGAATCGTGGGAGCAGTACTTC
TRBV6-1	NA	NA	TRBJ2-1	CASSEGVAQWNEQFF	TGTGCCAGCAGTGAGGGGGTCGCCCAGTGGAATGAGCAGTTCTTC
TRBV7-6	few	NA	TRBJ1-6	CASSLSSDNSPLHF	TGTGCCAGCAGCTTAAGCAGTGATAATTCACCCCTCCACTTT
TRBV10-1	few	NA	TRBJ1-6	CASSERGTADSPLHF	TGCGCCAGCAGTGAGCGGGGAACGGCGGATTCACCCCTCCACTTT
TRBV7-9	NA	TRBD2	TRBJ2-7	CASSLSAGEDNEQYF	TGTGCCAGCAGCTTATCAGCGGGAGAGGACAACGAGCAGTACTTC
TRBV19	NA	TRBD1	TRBJ2-7	CASSLGQGPAYEQYF	TGTGCCAGTAGCCTGGGACAGGGGCCCGCCTACGAGCAGTACTTC
TRBV5-1	NA	NA	TRBJ2-7	CASSPAPGSYEQYF	TGCGCCAGCAGCCCGGCCCCGGGCTCCTACGAGCAGTACTTC
TRBV11-2	once	NA	TRBJ2-5	CASSPYGGVRETQYF	TGTGCCAGCAGCCCCTACGGGGGAGTAAGAGAGACCCAGTACTTC
TRBV19	NA	NA	TRBJ2-7	CASSPWTEGGEQYF	TGTGCCAGTAGTCCCTGGACAGAGGGGGGCGAGCAGTACTTC
TRBV29-1	NA	TRBD1	TRBJ2-7	CSALTGGLSYEQYF	TGCAGCGCCTTGACAGGGGGCCTTTCCTACGAGCAGTACTTC
TRBV15	NA	TRBD1	TRBJ2-7	CATSRVPGQGIPYEQYF	TGTGCCACCAGCAGGGTTCCGGGACAGGGAATTCCCTACGAGCAGTACTTC
TRBV27	NA	NA	TRBJ1-5	CASGPLVSSNQPQHF	TGTGCCAGCGGTCCCCTTGTCTCTAGCAATCAGCCCCAGCATTTT
TRBV6-5	NA	TRBD1	TRBJ1-3	CASSPTGASGNTIYF	TGTGCCAGCAGTCCGACAGGGGCTTCTGGAAACACCATATATTTT
TRBV4-1	NA	NA	TRBJ2-7	CASSHDGGEQYF	TGCGCCAGCAGCCACGACGGGGGCGAGCAGTACTTC
TRBV5-4	NA	TRBD1	TRBJ1-2	CASSSGTGGASGYTF	TGTGCCAGCAGCTCCGGGACAGGGGGCGCGTCTGGCTACACCTTC
TRBV7-9	NA	NA	TRBJ1-3	CASSPAGEGGNTIYF	TGTGCCAGCAGTCCGGCAGGGGAAGGCGGAAACACCATATATTTT
TRBV6-5	NA	NA	TRBJ2-2	CASSYAAATGELFF	TGTGCCAGCAGTTACGCGGCAGCCACCGGGGAGCTGTTTTTT
TRBV10-1	NA	NA	TRBJ2-4	CASPIAKNIQYF	TGCGCCAGCCCAATAGCCAAAAACATTCAGTACTTC
TRBV7-2	NA	NA	TRBJ2-5	CASRFWASAQETQYF	TGTGCCAGCAGGTTCTGGGCTAGCGCACAAGAGACCCAGTACTTC
TRBV9	NA	NA	TRBJ2-5	CASSLKTGFIQETQYF	TGTGCCAGCAGCCTAAAAACAGGTTTTATCCAAGAGACCCAGTACTTC
TRBV2	NA	NA	TRBJ2-7	CASSPQKGGRWYEQYF	TGTGCCAGCAGTCCCCAGAAGGGGGGGCGTTGGTACGAGCAGTACTTC
TRBV5-1	NA	NA	TRBJ2-5	CASSSNQGEGIQETQYF	TGCGCCAGCAGCTCAAATCAGGGCGAAGGGATCCAAGAGACCCAGTACTTC
TRBV27	NA	NA	TRBJ2-7	CASSLLQGYEQYF	TGTGCCAGCAGTTTATTGCAGGGCTACGAGCAGTACTTC
TRBV7-9	NA	NA	TRBJ2-5	CASSSPSRAGLQETQYF	TGTGCCAGCAGCTCCCCTTCGAGGGCGGGCCTGCAAGAGACCCAGTACTTC
TRBV7-8	NA	NA	TRBJ1-1	CASSLAGGYTEAFF	TGTGCCAGCAGCTTAGCGGGAGGATACACTGAAGCTTTCTTT
TRBV9	NA	NA	TRBJ2-7	CASSVGQAATYEQYF	TGTGCCAGCAGCGTAGGACAGGCCGCAACCTACGAGCAGTACTTC
TRBV6-5	NA	TRBD2	TRBJ2-7	CASSPLAGSTYEQYF	TGTGCCAGCAGTCCACTAGCGGGGAGTACCTACGAGCAGTACTTC
TRBV7-2	NA	TRBD1	TRBJ2-3	CASSLPHRLDRGTGDTQYF	TGTGCCAGCAGCTTGCCTCATAGATTGGACAGGGGGACGGGAGATACGCAGTATTTT
TRBV25-1	NA	NA	TRBJ2-3	CASSREGDTQYF	TGTGCCAGCAGTCGAGAAGGAGATACGCAGTATTTT
TRBV13	NA	NA	TRBJ2-3	CASTKTTGLDTQYF	TGTGCCAGCACCAAAACAACAGGGTTAGATACGCAGTATTTT
TRBV6-5	NA	NA	TRBJ2-3	CASMKGGRDTQYF	TGTGCCAGCATGAAGGGGGGGAGAGATACGCAGTATTTT
TRBV2	NA	TRBD2	TRBJ2-1	CASSGLAGDYNEQFF	TGTGCCAGCAGCGGACTAGCGGGAGACTACAATGAGCAGTTCTTC
TRBV27	NA	NA	TRBJ2-3	CASSLGGPTDTQYF	TGTGCCAGCAGTTTGGGGGGGCCCACAGATACGCAGTATTTT
TRBV27	NA	TRBD1	TRBJ2-2	CASSPPGQGYNTGELFF	TGTGCCAGCAGTCCCCCGGGACAGGGTTACAACACCGGGGAGCTGTTTTTT
TRBV4-3	NA	TRBD2	TRBJ2-7	CASSQDRSLAGQSYEQYF	TGCGCCAGCAGCCAAGATCGGAGTCTAGCGGGACAGAGCTACGAGCAGTACTTC
TRBV11-2	NA	NA	TRBJ2-7	CASSLESDSEQYF	TGTGCCAGCAGCTTAGAGTCAGATTCCGAGCAGTACTTC
TRBV18	NA	NA	TRBJ2-7	CASSPPPRVSEVYEQYF	TGTGCCAGCTCACCACCTCCGAGGGTCTCTGAGGTCTACGAGCAGTACTTC
TRBV7-9	NA	NA	TRBJ2-2	CASSPVDSYTGELFF	TGTGCCAGCAGCCCGGTCGACAGTTACACCGGGGAGCTGTTTTTT